The source of this TCR beta chain is a study of T cells in Graves' hyperthyroidism and ophthalmopathy. Study-level information: Peripheral blood was obtained at initial diagnosis, preceding any treatment. Study-level points and caveats: Appearing also in blood were most of the thyroid clonotypes expanded above 0.001. Ophthalmopathy and stable hyperthyroidism were told apart by a 13 V-J model.

Using RNA transcripts as the source, TCR beta CDR3 regions were amplified. The HTBI primer set served for first-round RT-PCR of the TCR CDR3. In TCRdb, the multiplex PCR reads were re-called with MiXCR into one record per CDR3 protein. The sample contains under 350,000 distinct CDR3 sequences, about a sixth of which appear only once. CDR1 and CDR2 from the germline V gene are SEHNR and FQNEAQ (reference sequence). The CDR3 sequence is 15 residues long. V was shortened by 1 base and J by 2 bases, with 11 bases between the two germline ends. This clonotype was recorded many times. Its specificity is unknown. Patients with ophthalmopathy all had a Clinical Activity Score of at least 3, a NOSPECS grade of at least 4 and duration under 3 months.

The clonotype was recovered from a woman aged 55-70 years with Graves' ophthalmopathy. This rearrangement joins TRBV7-9 to TRBJ1-1; D not resolved. The specimen was blood. This chain's CDR3 is CASSLVESDNTEAFF. The CDR3 region has the DNA TGTGCCAGCAGCTTAGTGGAGTCGGACAACACTGAAGCTTTCTTT.